This TCR beta chain stems from a study of T cell repertoires in cytomegalovirus infection. Comment on this clonotype: Its target is unknown.

MiXCR, applied by TCRdb to the reads, yields one record per CDR3 protein. Among about 920,000 distinct CDR3 sequences listed, around 30% were seen once. This sample comprised cultured CD8+ T cells from PBMCs, obtained from culture after CMV antigen stimulation. The TCR was taken from a human donor in good health (CMV status not recorded). Some clones in this sample may be carry-over from other donors' samples.

The CDR3 sequence: CASSFPGSGGYNEQFF. CDR3 nucleotide sequence: TGTGCCAGCAGTTTCCCGGGTAGCGGGGGGTACAATGAGCAGTTCTTC. V is TRBV27 and J is TRBJ2-1; TRBD2 matches at 10 bases. The CDR3 consists of 16 residues. Germline CDR1 is MNHEY and CDR2 is SMNVEV (reference sequence). J lost 4 bases, V lost 3 bases, and 6 bases had no gene match.